This TCR beta chain derives from a study of response to subunit inactivated influenza vaccine. Study-wide results and caveats: The authors offered the suggestion that each seasonal influenza vaccination recruits few new T cells.

Regarding this clonotype: As yet, its antigen is unknown.

Trimming left V 5 bases short and J 5 bases short, with 10 bases between. Germline CDR1 is SEHNR and CDR2 is FQNEAQ (reference sequence). The CDR3 loop spans 13 amino acids. One entry per CDR3 protein results from TCRdb running MiXCR on the RT-PCR reads. The table lists about 170,000 distinct CDR3 sequences, about 12% of them singletons. The sample was also linked to a second study, of T cells expressing NK-cell markers. That source adds: TCR beta libraries carry UMIs added by 5'RACE template switching. Among the eight sequenced donors, seven tested HCMV-seropositive and one tested seronegative. Anti-gamma-delta TCR antibody use in several experiments restricted sorting to alpha-beta TCR T cells. As a fraction of CD8+ T cells, dominant NKG2C+ clonotypes reached about 1.0-7.0% in 5 to 7 donors.

The sequence derives from a man in his fifties who received an inactivated influenza vaccine. The chain combines TRBV7-9 with TRBJ2-1, with D maybe TRBD1 (5 bases). The sample in question was CD8+ T cells sorted from PBMCs, obtained 11 to 12 days after vaccination. CDR3 residues: CASSHSRDNEQFF. The CDR3 bases are TGTGCCAGCAGCCACTCCAGGGACAATGAGCAGTTCTTC.